The 23 T cell receptor beta chains below all came from one sample that was sequenced in a study of T cell responses to AZD1222 COVID-19 vaccine. Produced via immunoSEQ multiplex PCR; TCRdb's table is partial and in-frame only. Here the sample spans some 150,000 clones, roughly nine tenths being singletons. The sample was peripheral blood, taken on day 0 of MenACWY control vaccination. The receptors derive from an adult in good health.

The V call is TRBV19, the J call TRBJ2-7; D unresolved. V shed 9 bases and J shed 2 bases, with 17 bases lying between them. Germline lookup yields CDR1 LNHDA and CDR2 SQIVND (reference sequence). The CDR3 runs to 14 residues. This chain's CDR3 is CASHRVSEAYEQYF. CDR3 nucleotide sequence: TGTGCCAGCCACCGTGTCAGCGAGGCCTACGAGCAGTACTTC.

This chain links TRBV29-1 with TRBJ1-2; D call uncertain. Germline CDR1 and CDR2: SQVTM and ANQGSEA. V lost 3 bases, J lost 5 bases, and 1 base lay in between. The length of the CDR3 is 9 residues. CDR3 DNA sequence: TGCAGCGTTGAGTATGGCTACACCTTC. It specifies CSVEYGYTF.

CDR3 coding DNA: TGTGCCAGCAGCTTGGGACAGAGCTCTGGAAACACCATATATTTT. Protein product: CASSLGQSSGNTIYF. This chain uses TRBV7-6 with TRBJ1-3; 7 bases fit TRBD1. Germline V gene sequence: CDR1 SGHVS, CDR2 FNYEAQ. The length of the CDR3 is 15 residues. V lost 3 bases, J lost 0 bases, and 2 bases stayed unmatched.

The chain employs TRBV29-1 and TRBJ1-5; 7 nucleotides match TRBD1. CDR1 and CDR2 (germline): SQVTM, ANQGSEA. The CDR3 sequence is 14 residues long. J gave up 2 bases and V 6 bases, and 7 bases lay outside the gene matches. CDR3 sequence reads: CSVRGGDGNQPQHF. The DNA of the CDR3 is TGCAGCGTCAGGGGGGGCGACGGCAATCAGCCCCAGCATTTT.

In this sample, this clone turned up a few times. V usage is TRBV12-3 or TRBV12-4 and J usage is TRBJ2-1; no clear D. The CDR3 totals 11 residues. V was trimmed by 6 bases and J by 8 bases, leaving 8 bases between them. The CDR3 coding sequence is TGTGCCAGCAGCCTGGAGCATGAGCAGTTCTTC. Amino acids: CASSLEHEQFF.

This chain uses TRBV9 with TRBJ2-7; D remains ambiguous. CDR3 length equals 16 residues. Between the trimmed V and J ends, which lost 4 bases and 6 bases, there was a span of 23 bases. CDR1 and CDR2 (germline): SGDLS, YYNGEE. In nucleotides, the CDR3 is TGTGCCAGCAGCCCACGTCCTTCCGCAGCTACGTCCGAGCAGTACTTC. Its translation is CASSPRPSAATSEQYF.

V usage is TRBV27 and J usage is TRBJ2-1; tentative D call: TRBD1 (6 bases). The CDR3 sequence is 12 residues long. V was trimmed by 4 bases and J by 10 bases, leaving 11 bases between them. From germline, CDR1 is MNHEY and CDR2 SMNVEV (reference sequence). DNA for the CDR3: TGTGCCAGCAGTTCTTACAGGGAAGAGCAGTTCTTC. Translating it yields CASSSYREEQFF.

J is TRBJ2-7 and V is TRBV6-6; TRBD2 matches 9 bases. CDR1 is MNHNY and CDR2 is SVGAGI in the germline V gene (reference sequence). This CDR3 is 15 amino acids long. Trimming took 3 bases from V and 5 from J; bases not matched to a gene: 8. This CDR3 is CASSYGGTSFDEQYF. DNA for the CDR3: TGTGCCAGCAGTTATGGCGGGACTAGCTTTGACGAGCAGTACTTC.

The V call is TRBV19, the J call TRBJ1-1, with a possible D match to TRBD1 (5 bases). This CDR3 has 14 amino acids. Germline values: CDR1 LNHDA, CDR2 SQIVND (reference sequence). Trimming took 4 bases from V and 5 from J, leaving 14 bases between them. Here the CDR3 reads CASSKEGMSTEAFF. DNA of the CDR3: TGTGCCAGTAGTAAAGAGGGGATGAGTACTGAAGCTTTCTTT.

The chain uses TRBV2 and TRBJ1-2, with D uncertain. The CDR3 runs to 13 residues. Per germline, CDR1 SNHLY and CDR2 FYNNEI. V was pared by 6 bases and J by 6 bases, with 14 bases between. CDR3 in amino acids: CASSYDRTHGYTF. The DNA of the CDR3 is TGTGCCAGCAGCTATGACCGTACCCATGGCTACACCTTC. Full variable domain (remainder filled in from reference TRBV2 and TRBJ1-2): EPEVTQTPSHQVTQMGQEVILRCVPISNHLYFYWYRQILGQKVEFLVSFYNNEISEKSEIFDDQFSVERPDGSNFTLKIRSTKLEDSAMYFCASSYDRTHGYTFGSGTRLTVV.

This chain connects TRBV5-5 to TRBJ1-2; weak D call: TRBD1 (5 bases). V gave up 0 bases and J gave up 5 bases, with 14 bases separating them. Germline V lookup: CDR1 SGHKS, CDR2 YYEKEE (reference sequence). The CDR3 length is 15 residues. The CDR3 nucleotides read TGTGCCAGCAGCTTGGAGGTGACAGCTTTGTATGGCTACACCTTC. Its translation is CASSLEVTALYGYTF.

The rearrangement uses TRBV5-5 and TRBJ1-6; D uncertain. Trimming shortened V by 3 bases and J by 10 bases, and 14 bases separated the two germline ends. CDR3 length equals 14 residues. Germline loops: CDR1 SGHKS, CDR2 YYEKEE (reference sequence). This CDR3 reads CASSSGISGSPLHF. The CDR3 nucleotides read TGTGCCAGCAGCTCCGGGATTTCGGGGTCACCCCTCCACTTT.

V and J are TRBV19 and TRBJ2-3, with D uncertain. Looked up from germline, CDR1 is LNHDA and CDR2 is SQIVND (reference sequence). The V end was cut by 9 bases, the J end by 3 bases, with 13 bases between. The CDR3 loop spans 13 amino acids. CDR3 nucleotides: TGTGCCAGCGCCGTCAGAACGACAGATACGCAGTATTTT. Translating it yields CASAVRTTDTQYF.

This clone was observed once. The chain uses TRBV27 and TRBJ1-4; D gene unclear. This CDR3 has 15 residues. Trimming cost V 1 base and J 3 bases, with 9 bases left between them. The germline gives CDR1 MNHEY, CDR2 SMNVEV (reference sequence). The CDR3: CASSLFRLSNEKLFF. CDR3 sequence (DNA): TGTGCCAGCAGTTTATTCAGGCTATCTAATGAAAAACTGTTTTTT.

The CDR3 DNA sequence: TGCGCCAGCAGCTTGAACAAGGAGACCCAGTACTTC. It specifies CASSLNKETQYF. This rearrangement joins TRBV5-1 to TRBJ2-5, with unresolved D. Germline V gene sequence: CDR1 SGHRS, CDR2 YFSETQ. Trimming cost V 1 base and J 5 bases, with 6 bases left between them. The CDR3 is 12 amino acids.

This chain joins TRBV20-1 and TRBJ2-5, with D possibly TRBD1 on 6 matching bases. The CDR3 has 10 residues. The V gene's germline CDR1 is DFQATT and CDR2 SNEGSKA (reference sequence). Trimming took off 7 bases at V and 5 bases at J, with 8 bases between the two ends. The CDR3 coding sequence is TGCAGTGAGGGACACGAGACCCAGTACTTC. Amino acids: CSEGHETQYF.

This rearrangement joins TRBV2 to TRBJ1-5; D is unresolved. From germline, CDR1 is SNHLY and CDR2 FYNNEI. V shed 3 bases and J shed 4 bases, with 7 bases lying between them. This CDR3 has 13 amino acids. CDR3 amino acids: CASSDSPNQPQHF. CDR3 sequence (DNA): TGTGCCAGCAGTGACTCCCCGAATCAGCCCCAGCATTTT.

This clone was counted once. The chain uses TRBV10-3 and TRBJ2-3; TRBD2 matches 9 bases. With V trimmed by 6 bases and J by 2 bases, 6 bases remained unmatched. Per the germline V gene, CDR1 is ENHRY and CDR2 is SYGVKD. The CDR3 extends over 15 amino acids. Here the CDR3 DNA reads TGTGCCATCAGATATAGCGGGAGTAACACAGATACGCAGTATTTT. It yields the protein CAIRYSGSNTDTQYF.

The V call is TRBV2, the J call TRBJ2-5, with 11 bases that match TRBD2. V lost 8 bases and J lost 5; bases outside the gene matches: 19. The CDR3 runs 18 residues. The V gene's germline CDR1 is SNHLY and CDR2 FYNNEI. For the CDR3, the DNA is TGTGCCAGCGGGCAGGGGAGTAGCGGGAGGGTAGGAATGGAGACCCAGTACTTC. Translating it yields CASGQGSSGRVGMETQYF.

CDR3: CASSQPPVQEQYF. The CDR3 DNA sequence: TGTGCCAGCAGTCAACCACCCGTCCAAGAGCAGTACTTC. V is TRBV12-3 or TRBV12-4 and J is TRBJ2-7; D gene uncertain. This CDR3 contains 13 residues. With 5 bases removed from V and 7 bases from J, the gap between germline ends came to 15 bases.

V usage is TRBV7-2 and J usage is TRBJ1-1, with 8 bases fitting TRBD1. V was pared by 5 bases and J by 1 base, with 9 bases of the junction left unmatched. Per the germline V gene, CDR1 is SGHTA and CDR2 is FQGNSA. The CDR3 totals 16 residues. The CDR3 DNA sequence: TGTGCCAGCAGCCCCTGGACAGGGCGAAGGAACACTGAAGCTTTCTTT. It yields the protein CASSPWTGRRNTEAFF.

The rearrangement uses TRBV5-1 and TRBJ1-1; D uncertain. The CDR3 sequence is 13 residues long. Trimming stripped 7 bases from V and 1 base from J, with 11 bases between. In germline, CDR1 is SGHRS, CDR2 YFSETQ. The CDR3: CASAVGWNTEAFF. CDR3 DNA: TGCGCCAGCGCAGTTGGCTGGAACACTGAAGCTTTCTTT.

The chain joins TRBV5-6 to TRBJ2-3; TRBD1 matches at 7 bases. The germline V gene encodes CDR1 SGHDT and CDR2 YYEEEE. Trimming cost V 3 bases and J 2 bases; bases outside gene matches: 9. The CDR3 is made up of 16 amino acids. The CDR3 loop is CASSSLLGGDTDTQYF. The CDR3 DNA reads TGTGCCAGCAGCTCCCTTCTAGGGGGCGACACAGATACGCAGTATTTT.